This T cell receptor beta chain was found in a study of shared clonotypes between healthy human individuals. Study-level information: Donors had three CD4 naive, three CD4 memory, two CD8 naive and one CD8 memory plate apiece. The study, taken as a whole, reports: Clonotype sharing among donors was thought likely to change with sequencing depth.

It was across several immunoSEQ plates that each subset's genomic DNA was evenly split. Assay used: immunoSEQ multiplex PCR; TCRdb lists only in-frame clones, some missing. The table includes about 1.1 million clones, 77% detected once. In the CD4+ fraction, cells were divided into CD45RA+ naive and CD45RA-negative memory subsets. A note on this clone: Its cognate antigen is unknown. Different DNA sequences within this sample yield the same CDR3.

V was clipped by 0 bases and J by 6 bases, with 6 bases between them. This CDR3 region has 13 residues. CDR1 is SGHRS, CDR2 YFSETQ, per germline. This chain uses TRBV5-1 with TRBJ2-2, with D uncertain. Sequenced sample: memory CD4+ T cells from PBMCs. The subset denotes: CD45RA-negative fraction. This TCR came from a man aged 18 to 35 in good health. Some clones in this sample may be carry-over from other donors' samples. The CDR3 protein is CASSLEGAGELFF. Here the CDR3 DNA reads TGCGCCAGCAGCTTGGAGGGCGCCGGGGAGCTGTTTTTT.